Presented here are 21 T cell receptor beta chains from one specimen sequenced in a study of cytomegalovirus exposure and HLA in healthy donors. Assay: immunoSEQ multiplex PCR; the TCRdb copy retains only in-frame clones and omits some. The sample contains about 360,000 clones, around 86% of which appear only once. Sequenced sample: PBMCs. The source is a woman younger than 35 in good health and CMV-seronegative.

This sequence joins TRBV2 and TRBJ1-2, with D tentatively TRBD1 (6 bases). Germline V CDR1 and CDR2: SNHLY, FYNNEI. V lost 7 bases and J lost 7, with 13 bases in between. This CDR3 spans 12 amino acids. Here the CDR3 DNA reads TGTGCCAGCAATTTCGACAGGTCTGGCTACACCTTC. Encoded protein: CASNFDRSGYTF.

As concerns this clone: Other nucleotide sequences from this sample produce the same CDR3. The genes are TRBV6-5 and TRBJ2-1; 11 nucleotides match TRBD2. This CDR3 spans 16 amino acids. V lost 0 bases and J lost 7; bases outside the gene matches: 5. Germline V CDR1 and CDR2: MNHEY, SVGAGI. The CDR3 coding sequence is TGTGCCAGCAGTTACTCGCTTCTAGCGGGGGGAAATGAGCAGTTCTTC. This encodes CASSYSLLAGGNEQFF.

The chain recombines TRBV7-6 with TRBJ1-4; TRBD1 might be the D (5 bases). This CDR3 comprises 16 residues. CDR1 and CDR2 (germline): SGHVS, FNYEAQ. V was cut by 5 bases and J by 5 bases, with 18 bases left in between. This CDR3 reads CASSRHTPGGNEKLFF. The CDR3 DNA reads TGTGCCAGCAGCAGACACACTCCGGGGGGGAATGAAAAACTGTTTTTT.

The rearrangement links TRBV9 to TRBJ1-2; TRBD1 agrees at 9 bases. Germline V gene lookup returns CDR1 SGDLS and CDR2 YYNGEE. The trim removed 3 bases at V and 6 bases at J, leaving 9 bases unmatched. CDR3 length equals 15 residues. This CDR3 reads CASSGTTGGEHGYTF. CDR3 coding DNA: TGTGCCAGCAGCGGTACGACAGGGGGAGAGCATGGCTACACCTTC. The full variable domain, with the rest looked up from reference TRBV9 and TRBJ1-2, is DSGVTQTPKHLITATGQRVTLRCSPRSGDLSVYWYQQSLDQGLQFLIQYYNGEERAKGNILERFSAQQFPDLHSELNLSSLELGDSALYFCASSGTTGGEHGYTFGSGTRLTVV.

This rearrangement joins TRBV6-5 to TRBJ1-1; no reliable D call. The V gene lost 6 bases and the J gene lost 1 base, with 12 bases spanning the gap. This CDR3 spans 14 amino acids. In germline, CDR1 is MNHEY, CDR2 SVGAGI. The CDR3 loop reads CASSHWTGNTEAFF. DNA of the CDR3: TGTGCCAGCAGCCACTGGACTGGGAACACTGAAGCTTTCTTT.

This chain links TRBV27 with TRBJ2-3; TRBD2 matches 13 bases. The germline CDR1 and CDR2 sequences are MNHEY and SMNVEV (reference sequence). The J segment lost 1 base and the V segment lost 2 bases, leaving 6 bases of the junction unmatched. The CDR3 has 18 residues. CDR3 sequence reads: CASSLILAGGIGTDTQYF. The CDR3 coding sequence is TGTGCCAGCAGTTTAATACTAGCGGGAGGGATCGGCACAGATACGCAGTATTTT.

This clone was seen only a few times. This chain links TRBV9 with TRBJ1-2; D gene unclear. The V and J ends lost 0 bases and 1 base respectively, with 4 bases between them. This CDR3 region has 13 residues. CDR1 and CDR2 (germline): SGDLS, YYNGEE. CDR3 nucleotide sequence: TGTGCCAGCAGCGTAGTCTATAACTATGGCTACACCTTC. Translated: CASSVVYNYGYTF.

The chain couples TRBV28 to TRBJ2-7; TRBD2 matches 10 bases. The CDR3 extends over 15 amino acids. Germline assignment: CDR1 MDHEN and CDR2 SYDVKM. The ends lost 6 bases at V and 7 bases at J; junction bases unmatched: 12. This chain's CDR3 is CASSPSGTSEREQYF. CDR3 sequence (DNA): TGTGCCAGCAGCCCCTCCGGGACTAGCGAGAGAGAGCAGTACTTC.

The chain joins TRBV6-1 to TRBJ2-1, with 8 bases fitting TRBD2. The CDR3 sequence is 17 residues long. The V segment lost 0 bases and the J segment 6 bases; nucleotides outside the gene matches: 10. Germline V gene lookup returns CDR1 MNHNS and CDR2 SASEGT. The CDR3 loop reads CASSEAIYSGTRNEQFF. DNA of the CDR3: TGTGCCAGCAGTGAAGCCATTTATAGCGGGACTCGCAATGAGCAGTTCTTC.

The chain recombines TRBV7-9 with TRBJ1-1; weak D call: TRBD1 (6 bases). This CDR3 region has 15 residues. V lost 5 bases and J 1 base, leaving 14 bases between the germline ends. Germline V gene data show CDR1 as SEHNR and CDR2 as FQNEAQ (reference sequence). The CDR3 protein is CASSTPGAKNTEAFF. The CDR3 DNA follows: TGTGCCAGCAGCACTCCAGGGGCGAAGAACACTGAAGCTTTCTTT.

The CDR3 bases are TGTGCCAGCAGTGACTGGCGGAGCCCCACAGATACGCAGTATTTT. Encoded protein: CASSDWRSPTDTQYF. The V gene is TRBV2, the J gene TRBJ2-3; no firm D call. V was pared by 3 bases and J by 2 bases, with 12 bases between. The CDR3 is 15 residues long. Germline assignment: CDR1 SNHLY and CDR2 FYNNEI.

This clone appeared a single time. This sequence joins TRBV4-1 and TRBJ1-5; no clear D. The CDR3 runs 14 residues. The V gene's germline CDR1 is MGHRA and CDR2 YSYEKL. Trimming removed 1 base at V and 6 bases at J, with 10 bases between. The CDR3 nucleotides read TGCGCCAGCAGCCAAGTGGGAGTAGGTCAGCCCCAGCATTTT. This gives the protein CASSQVGVGQPQHF.

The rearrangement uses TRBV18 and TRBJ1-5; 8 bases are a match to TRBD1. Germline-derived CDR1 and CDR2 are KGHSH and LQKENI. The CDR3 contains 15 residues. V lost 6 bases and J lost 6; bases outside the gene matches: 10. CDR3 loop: CASSRETGDRQPQHF. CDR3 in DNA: TGTGCCAGCTCCAGAGAGACAGGGGATCGTCAGCCCCAGCATTTT.

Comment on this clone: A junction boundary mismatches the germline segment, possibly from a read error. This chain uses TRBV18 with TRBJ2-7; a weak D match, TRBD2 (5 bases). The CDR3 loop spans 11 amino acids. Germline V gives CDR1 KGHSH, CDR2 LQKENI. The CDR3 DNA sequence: TGTGCCAGCTCACCAGACTACGCGCAGTACTTC. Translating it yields CASSPDYAQYF.

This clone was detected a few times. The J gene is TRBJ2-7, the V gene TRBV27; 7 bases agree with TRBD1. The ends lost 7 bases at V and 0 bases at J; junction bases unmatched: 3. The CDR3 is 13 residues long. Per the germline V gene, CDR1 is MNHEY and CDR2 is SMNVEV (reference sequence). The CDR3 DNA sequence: TGTGCCAGCACCTCAGGGGGCTCCTACGAGCAGTACTTC. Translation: CASTSGGSYEQYF.

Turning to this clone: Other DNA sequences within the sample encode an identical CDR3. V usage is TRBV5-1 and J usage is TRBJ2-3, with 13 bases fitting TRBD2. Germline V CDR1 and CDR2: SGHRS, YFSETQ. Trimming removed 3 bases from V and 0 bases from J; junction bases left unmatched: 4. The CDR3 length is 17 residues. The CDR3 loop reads CASSSGLAGASTDTQYF. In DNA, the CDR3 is TGCGCCAGCAGCTCCGGACTAGCGGGGGCTAGCACAGATACGCAGTATTTT.

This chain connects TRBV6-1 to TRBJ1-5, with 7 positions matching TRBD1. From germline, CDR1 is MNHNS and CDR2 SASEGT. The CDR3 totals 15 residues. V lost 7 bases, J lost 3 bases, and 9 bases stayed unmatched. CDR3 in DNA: TGTGCCAGCATTTGGGACAGCAAGTTCAATCAGCCCCAGCATTTT. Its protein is CASIWDSKFNQPQHF.

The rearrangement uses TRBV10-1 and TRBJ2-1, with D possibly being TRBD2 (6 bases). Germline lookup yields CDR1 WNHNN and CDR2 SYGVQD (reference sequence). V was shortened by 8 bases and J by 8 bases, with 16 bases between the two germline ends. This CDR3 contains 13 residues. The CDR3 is CASGSGTPDEQFF. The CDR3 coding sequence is TGCGCCAGCGGCTCCGGGACTCCCGATGAGCAGTTCTTC.

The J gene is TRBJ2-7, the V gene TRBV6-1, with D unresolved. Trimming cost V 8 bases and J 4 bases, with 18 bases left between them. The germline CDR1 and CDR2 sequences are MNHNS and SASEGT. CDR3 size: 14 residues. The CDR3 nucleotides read TGTGCCAGCTCAGACACAGTTCCCCCGTACGAGCAGTACTTC. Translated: CASSDTVPPYEQYF.

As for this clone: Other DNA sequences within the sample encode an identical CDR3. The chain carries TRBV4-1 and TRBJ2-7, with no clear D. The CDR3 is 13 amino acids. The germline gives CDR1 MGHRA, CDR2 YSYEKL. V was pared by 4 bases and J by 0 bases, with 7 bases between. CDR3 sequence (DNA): TGCGCCAGCAGCCGCGGAAGCTCCTACGAGCAGTACTTC. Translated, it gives CASSRGSSYEQYF.

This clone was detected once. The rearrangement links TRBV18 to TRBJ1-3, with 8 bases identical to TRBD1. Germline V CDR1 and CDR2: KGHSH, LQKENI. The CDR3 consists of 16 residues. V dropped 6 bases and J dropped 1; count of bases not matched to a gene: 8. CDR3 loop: CASSPGQALSGNTIYF. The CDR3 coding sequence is TGTGCCAGCTCCCCGGGACAGGCCCTTTCTGGAAACACCATATATTTT.